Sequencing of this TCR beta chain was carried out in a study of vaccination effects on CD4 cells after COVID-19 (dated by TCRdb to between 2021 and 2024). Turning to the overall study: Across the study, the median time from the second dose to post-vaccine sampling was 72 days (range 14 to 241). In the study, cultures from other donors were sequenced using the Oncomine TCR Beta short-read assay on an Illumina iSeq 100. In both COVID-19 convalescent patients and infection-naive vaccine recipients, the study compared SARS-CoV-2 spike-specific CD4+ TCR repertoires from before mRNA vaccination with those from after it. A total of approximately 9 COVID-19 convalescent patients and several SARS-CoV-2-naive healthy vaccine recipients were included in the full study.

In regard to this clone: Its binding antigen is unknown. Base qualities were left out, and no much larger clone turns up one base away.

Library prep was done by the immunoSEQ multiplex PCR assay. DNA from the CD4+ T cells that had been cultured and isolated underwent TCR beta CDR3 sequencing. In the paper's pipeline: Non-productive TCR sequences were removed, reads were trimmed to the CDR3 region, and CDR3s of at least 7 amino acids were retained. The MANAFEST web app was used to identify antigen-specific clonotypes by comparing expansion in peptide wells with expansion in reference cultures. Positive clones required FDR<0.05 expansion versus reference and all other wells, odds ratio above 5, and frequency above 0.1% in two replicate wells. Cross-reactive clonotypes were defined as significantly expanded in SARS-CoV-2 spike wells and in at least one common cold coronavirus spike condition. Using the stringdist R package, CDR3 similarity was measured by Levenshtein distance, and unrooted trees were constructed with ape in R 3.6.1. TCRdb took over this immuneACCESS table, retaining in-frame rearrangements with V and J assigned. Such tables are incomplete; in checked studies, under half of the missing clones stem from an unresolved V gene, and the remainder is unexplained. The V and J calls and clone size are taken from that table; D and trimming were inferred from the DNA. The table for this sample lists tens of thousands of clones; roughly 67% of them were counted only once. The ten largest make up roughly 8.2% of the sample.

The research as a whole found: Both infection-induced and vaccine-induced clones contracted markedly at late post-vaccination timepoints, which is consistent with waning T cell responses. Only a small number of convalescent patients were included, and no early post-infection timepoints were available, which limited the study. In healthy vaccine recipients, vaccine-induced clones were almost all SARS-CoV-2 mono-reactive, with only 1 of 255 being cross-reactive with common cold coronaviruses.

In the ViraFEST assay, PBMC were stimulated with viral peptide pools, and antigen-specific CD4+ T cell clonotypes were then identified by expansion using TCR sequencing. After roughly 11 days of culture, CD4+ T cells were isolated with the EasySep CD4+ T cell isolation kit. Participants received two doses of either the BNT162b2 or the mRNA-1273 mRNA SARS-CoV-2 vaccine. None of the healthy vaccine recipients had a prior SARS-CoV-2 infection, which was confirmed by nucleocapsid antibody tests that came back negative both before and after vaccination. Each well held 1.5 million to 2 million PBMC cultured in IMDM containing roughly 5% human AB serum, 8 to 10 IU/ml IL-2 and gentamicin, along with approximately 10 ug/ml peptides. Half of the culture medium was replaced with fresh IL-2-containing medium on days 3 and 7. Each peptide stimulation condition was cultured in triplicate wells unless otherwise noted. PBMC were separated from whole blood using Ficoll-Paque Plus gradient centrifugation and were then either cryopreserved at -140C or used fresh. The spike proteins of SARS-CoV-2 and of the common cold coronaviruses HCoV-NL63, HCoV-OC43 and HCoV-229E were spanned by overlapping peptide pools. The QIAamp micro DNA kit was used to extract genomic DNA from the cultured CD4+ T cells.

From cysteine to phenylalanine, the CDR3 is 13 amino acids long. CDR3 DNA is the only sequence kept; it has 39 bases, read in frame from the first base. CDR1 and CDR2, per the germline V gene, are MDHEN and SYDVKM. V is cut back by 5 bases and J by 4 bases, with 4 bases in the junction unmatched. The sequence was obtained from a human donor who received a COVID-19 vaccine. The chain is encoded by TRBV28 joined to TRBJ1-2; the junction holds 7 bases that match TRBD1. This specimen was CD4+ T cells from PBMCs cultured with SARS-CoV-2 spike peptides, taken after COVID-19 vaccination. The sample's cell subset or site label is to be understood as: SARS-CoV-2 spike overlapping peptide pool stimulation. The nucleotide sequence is TGTGCCAGCAGTGACAGGGCGCGCTATGGCTACACCTTC. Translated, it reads CASSDRARYGYTF.